Listed below are T cell receptor beta chains from one sample, sequenced in a study of T cells in Graves' hyperthyroidism and ophthalmopathy. TCRdb re-called the multiplex PCR reads through MiXCR, storing one row per CDR3 protein. The table has about 640,000 distinct CDR3 sequences, 20% to 25% seen once; the top ten hold about 34%. The sequenced sample consisted of blood. All receptors derive from a man younger than 40 with Graves' ophthalmopathy. The CDR3 runs from the conserved cysteine through the conserved F or W. The D gene is left open where the match is weak. Rows may omit the clone size; those that give it use once, few, many or a size class.

>TRBV5-6|TRBJ2-5|18|few|TRBD2
TGTGCCAGCAGCTTGGCCTTACTAGCGGGAGGAGGGGGAGAGACCCAGTACTTC
CASSLALLAGGGGETQYF
>TRBV5-4|TRBJ1-2|12|NA|NA
TGTGCCAGCAGCTTTGATCAGGTCGGCTACACCTTC
CASSFDQVGYTF
>TRBV27|TRBJ2-1|14|NA|TRBD2
TGTGCCAGCAGTCACGGCGGGAGAAGCAATGAGCAGTTCTTC
CASSHGGRSNEQFF
>TRBV28|TRBJ2-7|12|few|NA
TGTGCCAGCAGTTTCAACCACTACGAGCAGTACTTC
CASSFNHYEQYF
>TRBV15|TRBJ2-5|16|few|NA
TGTGCCACCAGCAGGTCCGGGATAAATTTCCAAGAGACCCAGTACTTC
CATSRSGINFQETQYF
>TRBV30|TRBJ2-2|14|many|TRBD2
TGTGCCTGGAGTCTCGGGACTAGCACCGGGGAGCTGTTTTTT
CAWSLGTSTGELFF
>TRBV10-3|TRBJ2-2|18|few|NA
TGTGCCATCAGTGAGCCGGGAAAAGGAGCTCCGAACACCGGGGAGCTGTTTTTT
CAISEPGKGAPNTGELFF
>TRBV5-1|TRBJ2-1|13|few|NA
TGCGCCAGCAGCTTCGAAGGATACAATGAGCAGTTCTTC
CASSFEGYNEQFF
>TRBV28|TRBJ2-1|14|NA|TRBD1
TGTGCCAGCAGCTACGGGACAGAGTACAATGAGCAGTTCTTC
CASSYGTEYNEQFF
>TRBV28|TRBJ1-4|15|few|TRBD1
TGTGCCAGCAGTTACGTTGACAGGGCGGATGAAAAACTGTTTTTT
CASSYVDRADEKLFF
>TRBV11-2|TRBJ1-1|15|NA|NA
TGTGCCAGCAGCCCAGTCAGGGGCCGGAACACTGAAGCTTTCTTT
CASSPVRGRNTEAFF
>TRBV25-1|TRBJ1-1|13|few|NA
TGTGCCAGCAGGGAACAGGGAGGGACTGAAGCTTTCTTT
CASREQGGTEAFF
>TRBV12-3/TRBV12-4|TRBJ2-7|14|few|TRBD1
TGTGCCAGCAGCGGGGGACAGGGCGTATACGAGCAGTACTTC
CASSGGQGVYEQYF
>TRBV28|TRBJ1-2|14|NA|TRBD1
TGTGCCAGCACTCTCCCAGGGGGTATAGGTGGCTACACCTTC
CASTLPGGIGGYTF
>TRBV18|TRBJ2-5|16|NA|NA
TGTGCCAGCTCACCACCCTCTGGGATGACCCAAGAGACCCAGTACTTC
CASSPPSGMTQETQYF
>TRBV2|TRBJ2-5|15|many|NA
TGTGCCAGCAGTTCCTCCGGGACCCCCGGAGAGACCCAGTACTTC
CASSSSGTPGETQYF
>TRBV2|TRBJ2-7|10|few|NA
TGTGCCAGCAGTTGCTACGAGCAGTACTTC
CASSCYEQYF
>TRBV5-1|TRBJ1-4|15|NA|NA
TGCGCCAGCAGCCCACCGGGGGGAACTAATGAAAAACTGTTTTTT
CASSPPGGTNEKLFF
>TRBV3-1|TRBJ1-4|16|NA|NA
TGTGCCAGCAGCCTCCGGGACTATGCAACTAATGAAAAACTGTTTTTT
CASSLRDYATNEKLFF
>TRBV27|TRBJ2-3|16|NA|NA
TGTGCCAGCAGTTTGGGGCCGGGACTTTACACAGATACGCAGTATTTT
CASSLGPGLYTDTQYF
>TRBV24-1|TRBJ2-5|14|NA|NA
TGTGCCACCAGTGATTCCCAGGGCGGTGAGACCCAGTACTTC
CATSDSQGGETQYF
>TRBV4-1|TRBJ2-7|13|NA|NA
TGCGCCAGCAGCCGTATCCGACTAGACGAGCAGTACTTC
CASSRIRLDEQYF
>TRBV3-1|TRBJ2-3|16|NA|TRBD2
TGTGCCAGCAGCCAAGACATGGGACTAGACACAGATACGCAGTATTTT
CASSQDMGLDTDTQYF
>TRBV27|TRBJ1-2|13|NA|NA
TGTGCCAGCCGACGGGGCAGCCTGGATGGCTACACCTTC
CASRRGSLDGYTF
>TRBV28|TRBJ1-2|16|NA|TRBD1
TGTGCCAGCAGCCTCCAGGGACAGGCCGCCAACTATGGCTACACCTTC
CASSLQGQAANYGYTF
>TRBV9|TRBJ2-5|18|NA|TRBD2
TGTGCCAGCAGCGTGGGACTAGCGGGAGTGATCACAAAAGAGACCCAGTACTTC
CASSVGLAGVITKETQYF
>TRBV7-2|TRBJ2-2|18|many|NA
TGTGCCAGCAGCTCACTAACAGCGGTGGGAGCGAACACCGGGGAGCTGTTTTTT
CASSSLTAVGANTGELFF
>TRBV19|TRBJ1-5|14|few|NA
TGTGCCAGTAGTGTACCAGGGGACTATCAGCCCCAGCATTTT
CASSVPGDYQPQHF
>TRBV20-1|TRBJ2-1|16|few|NA
TGCAGTGCTAGAGATGGAGCGGGGACACCTTACAATGAGCAGTTCTTC
CSARDGAGTPYNEQFF
>TRBV27|TRBJ1-4|16|NA|TRBD1
TGTGCCAGCAGCCGCCAACCGGGACAGGGGTATGAAAAACTGTTTTTT
CASSRQPGQGYEKLFF
>TRBV11-2|TRBJ2-1|15|few|TRBD2
TGTGCCAGCAGCGTAGTCTCTAGCGGGTTCGGTGAGCAGTTCTTC
CASSVVSSGFGEQFF
>TRBV3-1|TRBJ2-7|17|NA|TRBD2
TGTGCCAGGTCCCGGACTAGCGGGAGGGCTTCACTCTACGAGCAGTACTTC
CARSRTSGRASLYEQYF
>TRBV19|TRBJ2-2|14|NA|TRBD1
TGTGCCAGCGACAGGGGGCTAAACACCGGGGAGCTGTTTTTT
CASDRGLNTGELFF
>TRBV28|TRBJ2-3|19|NA|TRBD2
TGTGCCAGCAGTTTCGGGGCTAGCGGGAGCCGGATTGAGAGAGATACGCAGTATTTT
CASSFGASGSRIERDTQYF
>TRBV7-9|TRBJ2-5|13|NA|NA
TGTGCCAGCAGCTTTCCCCGAGGGGAGACCCAGTACTTC
CASSFPRGETQYF
>TRBV5-1|TRBJ2-1|20|many|TRBD2
TGCGCCAGCAGCCCAGGTGTACTAGCGGGAGGAAGTGGGTCTGTCAATGAGCAGTTCTTC
CASSPGVLAGGSGSVNEQFF
>TRBV6-2/TRBV6-3|TRBJ2-1|16|NA|TRBD2
TGTGCCAGCAGTTTGCAACTAGCGGGAACCTACAATGAGCAGTTCTTC
CASSLQLAGTYNEQFF
>TRBV14|TRBJ2-5|16|NA|NA
TGTGCCAGCAGCCAAGGCGTGGGGGGACGGAAAGAGACCCAGTACTTC
CASSQGVGGRKETQYF
>TRBV6-1|TRBJ1-5|13|NA|NA
TGTGCCACCAGACAGAGTAGCAATCAGCCCCAGCATTTT
CATRQSSNQPQHF
>TRBV27|TRBJ2-1|15|NA|TRBD1
TGTGCCAGCAGTTTCGCCGGACAGGGTAGGATTGAGCAGTTCTTC
CASSFAGQGRIEQFF
>TRBV15|TRBJ2-7|14|many|NA
TGTGCCACCAGCAGAGATCCGGGGGCCTACGAGCAGTACTTC
CATSRDPGAYEQYF
>TRBV5-4|TRBJ2-5|18|few|TRBD1
TGTGCCAGCAGCCAAGTGGGGGGACAGGCAAGAAAGAGAGAGACCCAGTACTTC
CASSQVGGQARKRETQYF
>TRBV11-3|TRBJ1-3|13|NA|NA
TGTGCCAGCAGAGGATTAACTGGAAACACCATATATTTT
CASRGLTGNTIYF
>TRBV2|TRBJ2-7|14|NA|NA
TGTGCCAGCAAATCTAGCTCAGGTCCCTACGAGCAGTACTTC
CASKSSSGPYEQYF